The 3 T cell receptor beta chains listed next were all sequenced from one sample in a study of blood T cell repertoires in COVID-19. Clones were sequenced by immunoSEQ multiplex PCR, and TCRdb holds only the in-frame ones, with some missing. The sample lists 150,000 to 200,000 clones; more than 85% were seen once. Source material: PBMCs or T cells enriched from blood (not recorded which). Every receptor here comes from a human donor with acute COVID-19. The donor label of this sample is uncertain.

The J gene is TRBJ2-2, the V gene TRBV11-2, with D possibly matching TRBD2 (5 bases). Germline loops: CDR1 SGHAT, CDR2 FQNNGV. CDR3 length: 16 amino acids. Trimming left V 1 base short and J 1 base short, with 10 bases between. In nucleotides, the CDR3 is TGTGCCAGCAGCTTAGTAGCGTTTGAGAACACCGGGGAGCTGTTTTTT. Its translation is CASSLVAFENTGELFF.

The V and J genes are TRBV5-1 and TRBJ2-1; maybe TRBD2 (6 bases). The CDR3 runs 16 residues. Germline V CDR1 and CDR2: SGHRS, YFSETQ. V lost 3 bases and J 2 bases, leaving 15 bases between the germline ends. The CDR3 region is CASSSTRLGTYNEQFF. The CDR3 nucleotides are TGCGCCAGCAGCTCCACAAGACTAGGTACCTACAATGAGCAGTTCTTC.

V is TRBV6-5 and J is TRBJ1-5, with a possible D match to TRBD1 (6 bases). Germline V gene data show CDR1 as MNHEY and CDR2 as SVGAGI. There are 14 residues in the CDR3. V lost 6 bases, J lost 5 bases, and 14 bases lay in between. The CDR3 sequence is CASRLPGHYQPQHF. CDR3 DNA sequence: TGTGCCAGCAGGCTCCCGGGACATTATCAGCCCCAGCATTTT.